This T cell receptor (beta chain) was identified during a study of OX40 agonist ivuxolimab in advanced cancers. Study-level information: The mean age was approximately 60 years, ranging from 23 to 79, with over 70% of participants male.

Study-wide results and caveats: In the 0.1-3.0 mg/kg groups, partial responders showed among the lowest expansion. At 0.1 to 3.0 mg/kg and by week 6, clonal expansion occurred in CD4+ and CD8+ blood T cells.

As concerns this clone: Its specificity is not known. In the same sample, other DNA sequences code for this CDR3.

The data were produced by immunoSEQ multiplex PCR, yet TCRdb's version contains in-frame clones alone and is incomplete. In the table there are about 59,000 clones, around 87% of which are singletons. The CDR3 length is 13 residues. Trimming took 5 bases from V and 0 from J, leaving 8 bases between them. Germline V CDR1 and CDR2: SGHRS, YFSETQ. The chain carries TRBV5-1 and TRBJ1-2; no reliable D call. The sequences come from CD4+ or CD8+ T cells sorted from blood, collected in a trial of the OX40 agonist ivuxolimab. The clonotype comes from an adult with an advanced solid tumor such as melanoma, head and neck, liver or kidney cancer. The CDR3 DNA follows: TGCGCCAGCAGTAGAGATACTAACTATGGCTACACCTTC. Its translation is CASSRDTNYGYTF.